These 18 T cell receptor beta chains came from one sample sequenced in a study of T cells in Graves' hyperthyroidism and ophthalmopathy. Amplification of TCR beta CDR3 regions used RNA as the template. With the HTBI primer set, the TCR CDR3 went through a first round of RT-PCR. TCRdb re-called the multiplex PCR reads with MiXCR, one entry per CDR3 protein. The table includes roughly 550,000 distinct CDR3 sequences, 16% detected once. Sample: blood. Receptors originate from a woman aged 30 to 39 with Graves' ophthalmopathy.

The chain couples TRBV7-8 to TRBJ2-2, with 8 bases lining up with TRBD2. The CDR3 is made up of 16 amino acids. V lost 5 bases and J lost 5; bases outside the gene matches: 10. Germline-derived CDR1 and CDR2 are SGHVS and FQNEAQ. The DNA of the CDR3 is TGTGCCAGCAGCCAAAGACGGACTAGCTGGACCGGGGAGCTGTTTTTT. The encoded protein is CASSQRRTSWTGELFF.

Ten or more counts support this clonotype. The gene calls are TRBV3-1 and TRBJ2-5; a possible D gene is TRBD1 (7 bases). V gave up 8 bases and J gave up 4 bases, with 17 bases separating them. The germline V gene has CDR1 LGHDT and CDR2 YNNKEL (reference sequence). This CDR3 contains 14 residues. This CDR3 is CASSRGTEIETQYF. The CDR3 region has the DNA TGTGCCAGCTCCCGCGGGACAGAAATAGAGACCCAGTACTTC.

This clonotype was counted ten times or more. J is TRBJ2-7 and V is TRBV20-1; D unresolved. The CDR3 contains 11 residues. Germline CDR1 reads DFQATT; CDR2 reads SNEGSKA (reference sequence). V gave up 3 bases and J gave up 5 bases, with 8 bases separating them. The CDR3 is CSASLAHEQYF. The CDR3 DNA is TGCAGTGCTAGTCTCGCCCACGAGCAGTACTTC.

The chain carries TRBV14 and TRBJ1-1; D unresolved. This CDR3 has 13 amino acids. Looked up from germline, CDR1 is SGHDN and CDR2 is FVKESK. Trimming removed 4 bases at V and 1 base at J, with 7 bases between. For the CDR3, the DNA is TGTGCCAGCAGCCCCAAAAGGAACACTGAAGCTTTCTTT. It codes for CASSPKRNTEAFF. The full variable domain, in which reference TRBV14 and TRBJ1-1 provide the parts outside the CDR3, is EAGVTQFPSHSVIEKGQTVTLRCDPISGHDNLYWYRRVMGKEIKFLLHFVKESKQDESGMPNNRFLAERTGGTYSTLKVQPAELEDSGVYFCASSPKRNTEAFFGQGTRLTVV.

This clonotype was detected ten times or more. V gene TRBV20-1 combines with J gene TRBJ2-2; TRBD1 or TRBD2 may be the D gene (5 bases each). In germline, CDR1 is DFQATT, CDR2 SNEGSKA (reference sequence). This CDR3 comprises 15 residues. The V gene lost 2 bases and the J gene lost 8 bases, with 18 bases spanning the gap. DNA of the CDR3: TGCAGTGCTAGACCCTTTACGGGGCCAGGGGGGGAGCTGTTTTTT. This codes for CSARPFTGPGGELFF.

The count of this clonotype is one. The V and J genes are TRBV27 and TRBJ2-7; D not certain. Deletions cut 3 bases from V and 5 bases from J, with 14 bases between. This CDR3 region has 14 residues. Germline V gene sequence: CDR1 MNHEY, CDR2 SMNVEV (reference sequence). Here the CDR3 reads CASSFGPPSHEQYF. The CDR3 coding sequence is TGTGCCAGCAGTTTTGGACCACCGTCCCACGAGCAGTACTTC.

The V gene is TRBV7-3, the J gene TRBJ2-2; D ambiguous. In germline, CDR1 is SGHTA, CDR2 FQGTGA. Between the trimmed V and J ends, which lost 1 base and 0 bases, there was a span of 6 bases. This CDR3 comprises 15 residues. The CDR3 nucleotides are TGTGCCAGCAGCTTAATTGCGGCGAACACCGGGGAGCTGTTTTTT. Protein sequence: CASSLIAANTGELFF.

V and J are TRBV5-4 and TRBJ2-7; D unresolved. Germline V gives CDR1 SGHNT, CDR2 YYREEE (reference sequence). Trimming removed 3 bases from V and 7 bases from J, with 14 bases in between. This CDR3 region has 13 residues. DNA of the CDR3: TGTGCCAGCAGCTATGCCTCTCCCGGGGAGCAGTACTTC. It translates to CASSYASPGEQYF.

Ten or more counts support this clonotype. The CDR3 protein is CASSFPRRQGARYEQYF. The CDR3 DNA is TGTGCCAGCAGTTTTCCTCGGCGACAGGGGGCTAGGTACGAGCAGTACTTC. The gene calls are TRBV11-2 and TRBJ2-7; 10 positions agree with TRBD1. Unmatched junction bases numbered 15, after V lost 6 bases and J lost 4 bases. Germline loops: CDR1 SGHAT, CDR2 FQNNGV. This CDR3 region has 17 residues.

With respect to this clonotype: The junction does not match germline at one end; this may be a read error. V gene TRBV4-3 combines with J gene TRBJ2-7, with 9 positions matching TRBD2. Germline V CDR1 and CDR2: LGHNA, YSLEER. This CDR3 region has 18 residues. The CDR3 here is CASSEERSWREGLYEQYF. CDR3 sequence (DNA): TGCGCCAGCAGCGAAGAGAGGTCTTGGCGGGAGGGACTTTACGAGCAGTACTTC.

V and J are TRBV12-5 and TRBJ1-2; D may be TRBD1 (5 bases). CDR1 and CDR2 from the germline V gene are LGHNT and FRNRAP. The CDR3 extends over 14 amino acids. The V and J ends lost 3 bases and 6 bases respectively, with 14 bases between them. CDR3 loop: CASGFPGANDGYTF. In DNA form, the CDR3 reads TGTGCTAGTGGTTTCCCCGGGGCGAATGATGGCTACACCTTC.

This clonotype was seen many times. V is TRBV5-1 and J is TRBJ2-7, with D perhaps given as TRBD1 or TRBD2 (6 bases each). With 5 bases removed from V and 0 bases from J, the gap between germline ends came to 12 bases. The CDR3 contains 14 residues. From germline, CDR1 is SGHRS and CDR2 YFSETQ. This CDR3 is CASRIGGNSYEQYF. As DNA, the CDR3 is TGCGCCAGCAGAATAGGGGGGAACTCCTACGAGCAGTACTTC.

This clonotype turned up a few times. The chain's CDR3 is CASSYSRVYEQYF. CDR3 DNA: TGTGCCAGCAGTTACTCCAGGGTTTACGAGCAGTACTTC. The V gene is TRBV6-6, the J gene TRBJ2-7; possibly TRBD1 for D (5 bases). The V end lost 0 bases, the J end lost 4 bases, and 7 bases lay between the germline ends. Germline V CDR1 and CDR2: MNHNY, SVGAGI (reference sequence). This CDR3 is 13 amino acids long.

V gene TRBV7-2 combines with J gene TRBJ2-7, with 7 bases matching TRBD1. CDR1 and CDR2 from the germline V gene are SGHTA and FQGNSA. The V and J ends lost 4 bases and 6 bases, in that order; junction bases with no gene match: 18. This CDR3 has 17 amino acids. CDR3 nucleotides: TGTGCCAGCAGCTCCGACGTCGGGATAGGGGGCCATCGCGAGCAGTACTTC. It translates to CASSSDVGIGGHREQYF.

This chain links TRBV6-4 with TRBJ2-2; no firm D call. Per the germline V gene, CDR1 is MRHNA and CDR2 is SNTAGT. The CDR3 has 16 residues. V was shortened by 7 bases and J by 4 bases, with 19 bases between the two germline ends. CDR3 sequence: CASTLTGDSSTGELFF. The CDR3, as DNA: TGTGCCAGCACCCTAACGGGTGACTCATCCACCGGGGAGCTGTTTTTT.

Only a few counts were recorded for this clonotype. The chain employs TRBV19 and TRBJ2-1; TRBD2 matches at 7 bases. This CDR3 is 14 amino acids long. The junction had 7 bases not matched to a gene; V was cut back by 4 bases and J by 7 bases. Germline CDR1 is LNHDA and CDR2 is SQIVND (reference sequence). CDR3 region: CASSRAGAWNEQFF. The CDR3 bases are TGTGCCAGTAGTAGGGCGGGAGCTTGGAATGAGCAGTTCTTC.

This clonotype was observed a handful of times. V gene TRBV15 combines with J gene TRBJ2-5, with TRBD2 identical over 8 bases. The junction had 3 bases not matched to a gene; V was cut back by 1 base and J by 5 bases. This CDR3 has 14 residues. Per germline, CDR1 LNHNV and CDR2 YYDKDF (reference sequence). The CDR3 is CATSRVGRGETQYF. The CDR3, as DNA: TGTGCCACCAGCAGAGTCGGGAGGGGGGAGACCCAGTACTTC.

J is TRBJ2-1 and V is TRBV24-1; TRBD2 matches 9 bases. The CDR3 is 18 residues long. Germline V gives CDR1 KGHDR, CDR2 SFDVKD. The J segment lost 6 bases and the V segment lost 3 bases, leaving 14 bases of the junction unmatched. CDR3 sequence: CATSDPGGSGSSRNEQFF. The CDR3 nucleotides are TGTGCCACCAGTGATCCAGGAGGTAGCGGGAGTTCTCGCAATGAGCAGTTCTTC.